Listed below are T cell receptor beta chains from one sample, sequenced in a study of T cell changes during pregnancy in multiple sclerosis. The table came from immunoSEQ multiplex PCR; TCRdb's copy has only in-frame clones and leaves some out. Here the sample spans roughly 38,000 clones, around nine tenths being singletons. The material was CD4+ T cells from peripheral blood mononuclear cells, obtained in the second trimester of pregnancy. These receptor sequences come from a female donor in good health, enrolled as a control in a pregnancy study. Each CDR3 is given with its conserved first and last residue. D genes are given only for firm matches. Clone size is stated in some rows and not others, as once, few, many or a class when expanded.

CDR3: CASSEYGRGGYTF
DNA: TGTGCCAGCAGTGAATATGGCAGAGGAGGCTACACCTTC
J: TRBJ1-2
D: .
size: .
V: TRBV25-1

CDR3: CASSLLQTRGSGQPQHF
DNA: TGTGCCAGCAGTTTACTACAAACGAGAGGCTCTGGTCAGCCCCAGCATTTT
J: TRBJ1-5
D: .
size: .
V: TRBV28

CDR3: CASSSLGGASLTSPLHF
DNA: TGTGCCAGCAGTTCTCTGGGGGGTGCCAGTCTTACTTCACCCCTCCACTTT
J: TRBJ1-6
D: .
size: .
V: TRBV27

CDR3: CASSLTGDYGYTF
DNA: TGTGCCAGCAGCTTAACGGGGGACTATGGCTACACCTTC
J: TRBJ1-2
D: .
size: .
V: TRBV7-9

CDR3: CASSLNGQSNTEAFF
DNA: TGTGCCAGCAGCTTAAATGGACAGTCGAACACTGAAGCTTTCTTT
J: TRBJ1-1
D: .
size: .
V: TRBV7-3

CDR3: CASAKITPGTASYEQYF
DNA: TGTGCCAGCGCGAAGATAACCCCCGGGACAGCGTCCTACGAGCAGTACTTC
J: TRBJ2-7
D: TRBD1
size: .
V: TRBV27

CDR3: CASSAPGTRGRETQYF
DNA: TGTGCCAGCAGCGCACCGGGGACTAGGGGACGAGAGACCCAGTACTTC
J: TRBJ2-5
D: TRBD2
size: .
V: TRBV9

CDR3: CASSEPAREQYF
DNA: TGTGCCAGCAGCGAGCCAGCGAGGGAGCAGTACTTC
J: TRBJ2-7
D: .
size: once
V: TRBV14

CDR3: CASSQVVYGYTF
DNA: TGTGCCAGCAGTCAGGTGGTGTATGGCTACACCTTC
J: TRBJ1-2
D: .
size: .
V: TRBV5-8

CDR3: CSVGGLRENYGYTF
DNA: TGCAGCGTGGGGGGGCTCAGGGAGAACTATGGCTACACCTTC
J: TRBJ1-2
D: .
size: .
V: TRBV29-1

CDR3: CASSGASGGDTQYF
DNA: TGTGCCAGCAGTGGGGCTAGCGGGGGGGATACGCAGTATTTT
J: TRBJ2-3
D: TRBD2
size: .
V: TRBV2

CDR3: CASSLTEFREKLFF
DNA: TGTGCCAGCAGTTTGACAGAGTTCAGGGAAAAACTGTTTTTT
J: TRBJ1-4
D: .
size: .
V: TRBV27

CDR3: CASSFGGRGLDYGYTF
DNA: TGTGCCAGCAGCTTCGGGGGCAGGGGGCTTGACTATGGCTACACCTTC
J: TRBJ1-2
D: TRBD1
size: .
V: TRBV7-2

CDR3: CASSLDGRSQPQHF
DNA: TGTGCCAGCAGCTTAGACGGGAGGAGTCAGCCCCAGCATTTT
J: TRBJ1-5
D: .
size: .
V: TRBV11-2

CDR3: CASSPRPLSSYEQYF
DNA: TGTGCCAGCAGCCCGAGGCCCTTGAGCTCCTACGAGCAGTACTTC
J: TRBJ2-7
D: .
size: .
V: TRBV9

CDR3: CASSLLSGGELFF
DNA: TGTGCCAGTAGTTTACTCAGCGGCGGGGAGCTGTTTTTT
J: TRBJ2-2
D: .
size: .
V: TRBV19

CDR3: CASSLAGETDTQYF
DNA: TGCGCCAGCAGCTTGGCCGGAGAGACAGATACGCAGTATTTT
J: TRBJ2-3
D: .
size: .
V: TRBV5-1

CDR3: CAWSTPGQLYFYGYTF
DNA: TGTGCCTGGAGTACCCCGGGACAGCTGTATTTCTATGGCTACACCTTC
J: TRBJ1-2
D: TRBD1
size: .
V: TRBV30

CDR3: CATTSGGRRELFF
DNA: TGTGCCACCACTAGCGGGGGCCGGCGGGAGCTGTTTTTT
J: TRBJ2-2
D: TRBD2
size: once
V: TRBV15

CDR3: CASGRRASNTF
DNA: TGTGCTAGTGGCCGCAGGGCCTCCAACACCTTC
J: TRBJ1-2
D: .
size: .
V: TRBV12-5

CDR3: CASSYRGSNEQYF
DNA: TGTGCCAGCAGTTATCGGGGGTCCAACGAGCAGTACTTC
J: TRBJ2-7
D: .
size: once
V: TRBV6-5

CDR3: CASSPGPLNQPQHF
DNA: TGTGCCAGCAGCCCTGGGCCCCTAAATCAGCCCCAGCATTTT
J: TRBJ1-5
D: .
size: .
V: TRBV14

CDR3: CASRETRGTEAFF
DNA: TGTGCCAGCAGGGAGACGCGAGGGACTGAAGCTTTCTTT
J: TRBJ1-1
D: .
size: .
V: TRBV6-4

CDR3: CATRGLADTGELFF
DNA: TGTGCCACAAGGGGACTAGCGGACACCGGGGAGCTGTTTTTT
J: TRBJ2-2
D: TRBD2
size: .
V: TRBV10-3

CDR3: CAISETKGRGETQYF
DNA: TGTGCCATCAGTGAGACGAAAGGAAGGGGAGAGACCCAGTACTTC
J: TRBJ2-5
D: .
size: .
V: TRBV10-3

CDR3: CASSRTRQGNTEAFF
DNA: TGTGCCAGCAGTAGAACCCGACAGGGGAACACTGAAGCTTTCTTT
J: TRBJ1-1
D: TRBD1
size: .
V: TRBV27

CDR3: CASSRQGIETQYF
DNA: TGTGCCAGCAGCCGACAGGGGATAGAGACCCAGTACTTC
J: TRBJ2-5
D: TRBD1
size: .
V: TRBV11-3

CDR3: CASSLESILGGEQFF
DNA: TGTGCCAGCAGCTTAGAATCAATATTGGGGGGTGAGCAGTTCTTC
J: TRBJ2-1
D: .
size: .
V: TRBV11-2

CDR3: CSVGGQGSGDTQYF
DNA: TGCAGCGTTGGTGGGCAGGGAAGTGGAGATACGCAGTATTTT
J: TRBJ2-3
D: .
size: .
V: TRBV29-1

CDR3: CASSLALTGELFF
DNA: TGTGCCAGCAGCTTAGCGCTAACAGGGGAACTGTTTTTT
J: TRBJ1-4
D: TRBD1
size: .
V: TRBV7-8

CDR3: CASSRDRTRYNEQFF
DNA: TGTGCCAGCAGCCGGGACAGAACGCGATACAATGAGCAGTTCTTC
J: TRBJ2-1
D: TRBD1
size: .
V: TRBV7-2

CDR3: CASSIPRAGGYTF
DNA: TGTGCCAGTAGTATACCCCGGGCGGGGGGCTACACCTTC
J: TRBJ1-2
D: .
size: .
V: TRBV19

CDR3: CASSPSGGADEQFF
DNA: TGTGCCAGCAGCCCTAGCGGGGGGGCGGATGAGCAGTTCTTC
J: TRBJ2-1
D: TRBD2
size: .
V: TRBV7-2

CDR3: CASRRGYSYEQYF
DNA: TGTGCCAGCAGGAGGGGGTACTCCTACGAGCAGTACTTC
J: TRBJ2-7
D: .
size: .
V: TRBV6-5

CDR3: CASRGTGTGELFF
DNA: TGTGCCAGCAGGGGCACAGGGACCGGGGAGCTGTTTTTT
J: TRBJ2-2
D: .
size: .
V: TRBV27

CDR3: CASSIAPYRYMNTEAFF
DNA: TGTGCCAGTAGTATAGCCCCCTACAGGTACATGAACACTGAAGCTTTCTTT
J: TRBJ1-1
D: .
size: .
V: TRBV19